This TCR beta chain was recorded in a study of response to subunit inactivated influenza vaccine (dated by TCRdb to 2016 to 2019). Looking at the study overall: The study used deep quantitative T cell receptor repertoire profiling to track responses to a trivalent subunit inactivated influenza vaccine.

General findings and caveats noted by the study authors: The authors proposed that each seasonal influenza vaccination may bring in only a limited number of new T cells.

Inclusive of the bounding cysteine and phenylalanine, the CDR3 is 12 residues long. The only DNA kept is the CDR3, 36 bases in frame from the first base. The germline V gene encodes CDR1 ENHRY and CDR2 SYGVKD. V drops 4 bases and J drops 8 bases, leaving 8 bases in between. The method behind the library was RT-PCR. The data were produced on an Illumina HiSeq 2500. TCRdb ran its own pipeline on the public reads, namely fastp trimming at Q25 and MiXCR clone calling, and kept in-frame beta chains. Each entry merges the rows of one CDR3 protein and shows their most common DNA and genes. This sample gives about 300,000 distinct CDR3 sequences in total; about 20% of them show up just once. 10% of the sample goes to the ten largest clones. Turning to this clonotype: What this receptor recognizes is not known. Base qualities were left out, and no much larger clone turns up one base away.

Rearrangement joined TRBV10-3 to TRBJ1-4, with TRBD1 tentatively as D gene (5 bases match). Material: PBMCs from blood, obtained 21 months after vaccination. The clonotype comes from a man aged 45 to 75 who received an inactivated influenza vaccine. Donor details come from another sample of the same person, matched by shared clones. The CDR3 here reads CAISGDSEKLFF. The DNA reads TGTGCCATCAGTGGCGACAGCGAAAAACTGTTTTTT.